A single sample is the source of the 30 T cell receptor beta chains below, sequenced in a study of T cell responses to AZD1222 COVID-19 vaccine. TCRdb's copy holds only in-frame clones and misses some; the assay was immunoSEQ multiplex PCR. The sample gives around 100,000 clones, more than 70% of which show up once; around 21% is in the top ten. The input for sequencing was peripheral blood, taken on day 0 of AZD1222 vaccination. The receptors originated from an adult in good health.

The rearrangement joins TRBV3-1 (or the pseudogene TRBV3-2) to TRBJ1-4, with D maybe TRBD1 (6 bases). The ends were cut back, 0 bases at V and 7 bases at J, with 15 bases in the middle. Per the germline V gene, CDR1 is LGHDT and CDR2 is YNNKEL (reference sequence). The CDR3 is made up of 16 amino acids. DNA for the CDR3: TGTGCCAGCAGCCAAGATCGGGGGGCGATTGGTGAAAAACTGTTTTTT. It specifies CASSQDRGAIGEKLFF.

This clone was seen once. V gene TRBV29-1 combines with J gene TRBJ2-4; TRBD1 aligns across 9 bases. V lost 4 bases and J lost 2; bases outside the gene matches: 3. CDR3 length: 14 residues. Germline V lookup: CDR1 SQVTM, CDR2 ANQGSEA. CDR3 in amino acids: CSVAGQGTKNIQYF. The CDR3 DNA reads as TGCAGCGTTGCGGGACAGGGAACCAAAAACATTCAGTACTTC.

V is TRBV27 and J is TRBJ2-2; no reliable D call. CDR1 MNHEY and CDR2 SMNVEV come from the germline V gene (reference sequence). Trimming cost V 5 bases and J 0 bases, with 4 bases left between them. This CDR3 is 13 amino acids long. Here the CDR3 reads CASSLANTGELFF. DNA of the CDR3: TGTGCCAGCAGTCTAGCGAACACCGGGGAGCTGTTTTTT.

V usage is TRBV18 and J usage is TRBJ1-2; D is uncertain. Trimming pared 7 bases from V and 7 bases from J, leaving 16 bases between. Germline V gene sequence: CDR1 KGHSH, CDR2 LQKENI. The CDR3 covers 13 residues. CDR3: CASFVSDTAGYTF. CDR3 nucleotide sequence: TGTGCCAGCTTCGTGAGTGACACGGCTGGCTACACCTTC.

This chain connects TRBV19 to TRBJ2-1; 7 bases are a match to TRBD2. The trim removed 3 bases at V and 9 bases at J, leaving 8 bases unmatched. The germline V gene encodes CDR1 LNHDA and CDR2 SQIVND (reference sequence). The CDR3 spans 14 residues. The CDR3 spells CASSIMGEGLEQFF. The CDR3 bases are TGTGCCAGTAGTATCATGGGGGAGGGTCTTGAGCAGTTCTTC.

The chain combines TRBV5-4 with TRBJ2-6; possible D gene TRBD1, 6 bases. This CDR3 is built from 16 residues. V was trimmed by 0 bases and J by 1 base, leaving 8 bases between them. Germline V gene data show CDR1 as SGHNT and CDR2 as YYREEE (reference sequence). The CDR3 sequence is CASSLDTGSGANVLTF. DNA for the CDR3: TGTGCCAGCAGCTTGGATACAGGGTCTGGGGCCAACGTCCTGACTTTC.

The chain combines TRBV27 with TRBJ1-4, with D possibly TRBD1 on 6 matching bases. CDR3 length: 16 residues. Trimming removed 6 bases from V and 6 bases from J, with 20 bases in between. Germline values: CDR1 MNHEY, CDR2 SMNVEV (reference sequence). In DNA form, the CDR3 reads TGTGCCAGCAGCGATAGGGGGGGTAGTAAGGATGAAAAACTGTTTTTT. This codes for CASSDRGGSKDEKLFF.

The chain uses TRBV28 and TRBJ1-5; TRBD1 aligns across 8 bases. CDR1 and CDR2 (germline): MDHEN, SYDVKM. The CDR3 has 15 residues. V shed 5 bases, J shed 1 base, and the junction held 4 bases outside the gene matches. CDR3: CASSTGGGSNQPQHF. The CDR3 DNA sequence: TGTGCCAGCAGTACAGGGGGAGGGAGCAATCAGCCCCAGCATTTT. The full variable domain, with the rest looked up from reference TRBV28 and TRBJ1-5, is DVKVTQSSRYLVKRTGEKVFLECVQDMDHENMFWYRQDPGLGLRLIYFSYDVKMKEKGDIPEGYSVSREKKERFSLILESASTNQTSMYLCASSTGGGSNQPQHFGDGTRLSIL.

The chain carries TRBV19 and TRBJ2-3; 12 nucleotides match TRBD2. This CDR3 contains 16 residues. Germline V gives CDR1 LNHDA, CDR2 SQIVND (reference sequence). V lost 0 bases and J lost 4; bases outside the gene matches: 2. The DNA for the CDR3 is TGTGCCAGTAGTATAGAACCTAGCGGGAGGGCAGATACGCAGTATTTT. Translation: CASSIEPSGRADTQYF.

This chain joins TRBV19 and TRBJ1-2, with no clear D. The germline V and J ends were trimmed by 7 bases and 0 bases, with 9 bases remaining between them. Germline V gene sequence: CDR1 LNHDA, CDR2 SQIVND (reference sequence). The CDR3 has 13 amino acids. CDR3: CASTPRANYGYTF. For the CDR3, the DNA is TGTGCCAGTACCCCCAGAGCTAACTATGGCTACACCTTC.

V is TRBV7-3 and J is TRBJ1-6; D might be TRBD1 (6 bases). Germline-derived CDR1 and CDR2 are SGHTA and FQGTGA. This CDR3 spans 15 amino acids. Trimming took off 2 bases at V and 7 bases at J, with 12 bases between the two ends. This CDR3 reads CASSLGPGENSPLHF. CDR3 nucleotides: TGTGCCAGCAGCTTAGGGCCAGGGGAGAATTCACCCCTCCACTTT.

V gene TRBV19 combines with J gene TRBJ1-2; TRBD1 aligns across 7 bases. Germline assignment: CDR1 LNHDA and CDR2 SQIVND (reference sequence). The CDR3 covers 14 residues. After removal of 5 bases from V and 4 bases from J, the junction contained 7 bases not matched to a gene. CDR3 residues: CASSARDRPYGYTF. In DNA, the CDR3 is TGTGCCAGTAGTGCCCGGGACAGACCCTATGGCTACACCTTC.

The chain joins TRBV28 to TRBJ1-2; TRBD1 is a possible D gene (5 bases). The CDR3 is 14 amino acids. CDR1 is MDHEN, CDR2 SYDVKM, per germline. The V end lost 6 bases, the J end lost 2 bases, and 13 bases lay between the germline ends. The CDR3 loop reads CASSRGGTNYGYTF. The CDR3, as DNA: TGTGCCAGCAGCCGGGGCGGAACAAACTATGGCTACACCTTC.

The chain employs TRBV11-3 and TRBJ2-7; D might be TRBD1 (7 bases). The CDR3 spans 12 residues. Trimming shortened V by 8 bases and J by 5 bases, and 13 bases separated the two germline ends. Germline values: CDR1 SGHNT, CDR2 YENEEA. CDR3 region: CASGQGGHEQYF. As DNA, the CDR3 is TGTGCCAGCGGCCAGGGGGGCCACGAGCAGTACTTC.

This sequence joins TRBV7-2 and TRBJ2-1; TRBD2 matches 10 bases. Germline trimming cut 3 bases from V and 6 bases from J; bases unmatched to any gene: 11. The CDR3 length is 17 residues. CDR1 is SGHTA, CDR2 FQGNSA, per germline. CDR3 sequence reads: CASSLFATSGSGNEQFF. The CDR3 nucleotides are TGTGCCAGCAGCTTGTTCGCGACTAGCGGGTCGGGCAATGAGCAGTTCTTC.

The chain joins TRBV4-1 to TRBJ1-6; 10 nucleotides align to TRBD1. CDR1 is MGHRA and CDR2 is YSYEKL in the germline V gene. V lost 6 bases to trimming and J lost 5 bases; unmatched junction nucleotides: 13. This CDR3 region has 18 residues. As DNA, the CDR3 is TGCGCCAGCAGTAGTGAGGGACAGGGGCCTTCGGATAATTCACCCCTCCACTTT. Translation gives CASSSEGQGPSDNSPLHF.

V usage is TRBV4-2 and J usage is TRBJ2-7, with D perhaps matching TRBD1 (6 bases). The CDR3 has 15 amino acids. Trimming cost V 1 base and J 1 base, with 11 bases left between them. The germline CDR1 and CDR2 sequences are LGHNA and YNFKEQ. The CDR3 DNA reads TGTGCCAGCAGCCAAGCTCGGGACATTTCCTACGAGCAGTACTTC. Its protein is CASSQARDISYEQYF.

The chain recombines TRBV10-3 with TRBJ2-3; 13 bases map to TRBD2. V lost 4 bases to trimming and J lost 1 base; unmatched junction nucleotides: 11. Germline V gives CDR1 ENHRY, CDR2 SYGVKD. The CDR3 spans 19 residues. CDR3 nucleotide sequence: TGTGCCATCAGTGCACTAGCGGGGGGGGAAACTGTGGGCACAGATACGCAGTATTTT. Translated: CAISALAGGETVGTDTQYF.

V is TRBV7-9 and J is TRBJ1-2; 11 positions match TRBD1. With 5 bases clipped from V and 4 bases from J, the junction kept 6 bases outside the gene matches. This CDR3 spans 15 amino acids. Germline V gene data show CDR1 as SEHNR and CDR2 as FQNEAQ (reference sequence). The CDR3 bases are TGTGCCAGCAGCCTTGGACAGGGGGCAGTCTATGGCTACACCTTC. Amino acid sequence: CASSLGQGAVYGYTF.

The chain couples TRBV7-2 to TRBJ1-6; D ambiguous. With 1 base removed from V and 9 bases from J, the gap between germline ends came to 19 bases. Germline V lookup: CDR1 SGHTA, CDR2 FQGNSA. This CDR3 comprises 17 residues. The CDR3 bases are TGTGCCAGCAGCTTAGTCGCCGGGCGACTCGAAGGTTCACCCCTCCACTTT. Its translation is CASSLVAGRLEGSPLHF.

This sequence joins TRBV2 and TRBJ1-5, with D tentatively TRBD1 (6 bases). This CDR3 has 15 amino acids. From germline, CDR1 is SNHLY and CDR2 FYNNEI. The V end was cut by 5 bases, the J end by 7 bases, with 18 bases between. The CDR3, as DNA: TGTGCCAGCAGTCAAGAGGCAGGGGCGGGACAGCCCCAGCATTTT. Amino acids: CASSQEAGAGQPQHF.

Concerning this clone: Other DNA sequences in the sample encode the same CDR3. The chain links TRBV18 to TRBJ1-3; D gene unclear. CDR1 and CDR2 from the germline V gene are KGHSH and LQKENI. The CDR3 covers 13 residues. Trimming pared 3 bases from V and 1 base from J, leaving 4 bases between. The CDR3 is CASSPGSGNTIYF. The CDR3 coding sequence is TGTGCCAGCTCACCCGGGTCTGGAAACACCATATATTTT.

The CDR3 loop reads CATRAGELNEQFF. In nucleotides, the CDR3 is TGTGCCACCCGAGCGGGAGAACTCAATGAGCAGTTCTTC. The rearrangement joins TRBV2 to TRBJ2-1; 8 bases map to TRBD2. Germline values: CDR1 SNHLY, CDR2 FYNNEI. Trimming at V came to 10 bases and at J to 6 bases, leaving 8 bases not matched to a gene. This CDR3 contains 13 residues.

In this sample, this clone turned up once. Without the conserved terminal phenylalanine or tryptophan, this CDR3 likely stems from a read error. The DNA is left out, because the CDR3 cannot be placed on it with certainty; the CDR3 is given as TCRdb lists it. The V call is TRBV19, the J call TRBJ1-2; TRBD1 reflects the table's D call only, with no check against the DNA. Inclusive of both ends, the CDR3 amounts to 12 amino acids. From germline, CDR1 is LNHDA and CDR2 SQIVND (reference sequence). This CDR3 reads CASSIRDRGQYV.

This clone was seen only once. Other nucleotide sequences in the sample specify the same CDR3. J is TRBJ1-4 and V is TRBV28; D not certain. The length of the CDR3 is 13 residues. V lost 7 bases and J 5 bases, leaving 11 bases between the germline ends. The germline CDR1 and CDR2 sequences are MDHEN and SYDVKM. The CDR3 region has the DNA TGTGCCAGCACCCCGGGCGGCAATGAAAAACTGTTTTTT. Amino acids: CASTPGGNEKLFF.

The CDR3: CASSLASGLSYEQYF. The CDR3 DNA sequence: TGCGCCAGCAGCTTGGCTAGCGGGCTGTCCTACGAGCAGTACTTC. The gene calls are TRBV5-1 and TRBJ2-7; 8 nucleotides align to TRBD2. The CDR3 covers 15 residues. In germline, CDR1 is SGHRS, CDR2 YFSETQ. The trim removed 0 bases at V and 1 base at J, leaving 3 bases unmatched. Looking up the rest from reference TRBV5-1 and TRBJ2-7 gives the full variable domain: KAGVTQTPRYLIKTRGQQVTLSCSPISGHRSVSWYQQTPGQGLQFLFEYFSETQRNKGNFPGRFSGRQFSNSRSEMNVSTLELGDSALYLCASSLASGLSYEQYFGPGTRLTVT.

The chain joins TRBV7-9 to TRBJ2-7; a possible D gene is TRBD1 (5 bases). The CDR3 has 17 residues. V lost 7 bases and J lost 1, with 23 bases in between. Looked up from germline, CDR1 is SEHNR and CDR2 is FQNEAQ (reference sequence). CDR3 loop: CASTPVGPRKTSYEQYF. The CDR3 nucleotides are TGTGCCAGCACCCCGGTGGGGCCACGAAAAACATCCTACGAGCAGTACTTC.

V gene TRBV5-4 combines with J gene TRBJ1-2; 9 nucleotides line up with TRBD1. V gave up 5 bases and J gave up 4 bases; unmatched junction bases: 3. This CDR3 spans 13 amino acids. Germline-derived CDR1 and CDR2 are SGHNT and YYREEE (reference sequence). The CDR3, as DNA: TGTGCCAGCAGGCGGGGACAGGGCTATGGCTACACCTTC. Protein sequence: CASRRGQGYGYTF.

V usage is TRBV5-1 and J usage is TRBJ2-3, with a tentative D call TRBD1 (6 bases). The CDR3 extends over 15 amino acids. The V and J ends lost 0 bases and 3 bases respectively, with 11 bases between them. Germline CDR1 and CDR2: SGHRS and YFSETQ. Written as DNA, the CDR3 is TGCGCCAGCAGCTTGGGGCCAGGGGAAACAGATACGCAGTATTTT. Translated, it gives CASSLGPGETDTQYF.

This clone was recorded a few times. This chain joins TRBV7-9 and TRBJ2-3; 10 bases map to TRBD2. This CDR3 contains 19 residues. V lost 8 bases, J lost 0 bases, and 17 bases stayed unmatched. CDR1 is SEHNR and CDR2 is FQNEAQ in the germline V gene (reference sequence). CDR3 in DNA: TGTGCCAGCCTACTAGCGCAGTCTAGCGGGGGCCTGAGCACAGATACGCAGTATTTT. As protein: CASLLAQSSGGLSTDTQYF.